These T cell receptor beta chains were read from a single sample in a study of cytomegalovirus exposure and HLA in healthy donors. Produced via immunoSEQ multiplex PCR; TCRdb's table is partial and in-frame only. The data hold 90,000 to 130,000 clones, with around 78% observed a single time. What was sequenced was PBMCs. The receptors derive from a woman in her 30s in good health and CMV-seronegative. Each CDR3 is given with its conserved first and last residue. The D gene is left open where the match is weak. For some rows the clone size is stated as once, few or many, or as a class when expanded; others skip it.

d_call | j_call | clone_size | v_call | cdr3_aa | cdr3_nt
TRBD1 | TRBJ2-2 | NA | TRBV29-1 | CSSTGVDTGELFF | TGCTCCTCAACAGGGGTTGACACCGGGGAGCTGTTTTTT
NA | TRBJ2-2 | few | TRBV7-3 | CASSFDSNTGELFF | TGTGCCAGCAGCTTTGACAGTAACACCGGGGAGCTGTTTTTT
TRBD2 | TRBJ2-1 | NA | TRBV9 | CASGIAGEYNEQFF | TGTGCCAGCGGAATAGCGGGAGAGTACAATGAGCAGTTCTTC
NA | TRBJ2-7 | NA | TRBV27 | CASSYGGTYEQYF | TGTGCCAGCAGTTACGGGGGTACCTACGAGCAGTACTTC
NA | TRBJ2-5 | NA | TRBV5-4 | CASRSGTARETQYF | TGTGCCAGCAGGTCAGGGACTGCTCGGGAGACCCAGTACTTC
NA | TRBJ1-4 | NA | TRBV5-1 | CASSLYVRGGTNEKLFF | TGCGCCAGCAGCTTGTATGTCCGGGGTGGCACTAATGAAAAACTGTTTTTT
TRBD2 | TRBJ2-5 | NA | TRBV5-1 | CASSDPGLAQETQYF | TGCGCCAGCAGCGACCCGGGACTAGCTCAAGAGACCCAGTACTTC
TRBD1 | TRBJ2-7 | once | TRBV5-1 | CASSASGTGGYEQYF | TGCGCCAGCAGCGCGTCCGGGACAGGGGGTTACGAGCAGTACTTC
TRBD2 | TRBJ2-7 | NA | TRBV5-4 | CASSRRSSGRAYEQYF | TGTGCCAGCAGCAGACGATCTAGCGGGAGAGCCTACGAGCAGTACTTC
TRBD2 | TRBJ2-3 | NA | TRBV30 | CAWNFGGGGADTQYF | TGTGCCTGGAATTTCGGCGGGGGTGGAGCAGATACGCAGTATTTT
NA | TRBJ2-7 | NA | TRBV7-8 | CASSDTLDRLYEQYF | TGTGCCAGCAGCGACACTCTAGACAGACTCTACGAGCAGTACTTC
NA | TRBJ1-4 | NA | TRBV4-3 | CASKRSEATNEKLFF | TGCGCCAGCAAGCGGTCGGAGGCAACTAATGAAAAACTGTTTTTT
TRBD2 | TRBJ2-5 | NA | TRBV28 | CASSHPRGGRGQETQYF | TGTGCCAGCAGCCACCCGCGCGGGGGGAGAGGCCAAGAGACCCAGTACTTC
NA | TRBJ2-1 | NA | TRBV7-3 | CASRDTGSPLNEQFF | TGTGCCAGCAGAGATACAGGGTCACCTCTGAATGAGCAGTTCTTC
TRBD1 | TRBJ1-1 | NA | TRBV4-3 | CASSRAGGSHTEAFF | TGCGCCAGCAGCCGCGCAGGGGGCTCTCACACTGAAGCTTTCTTT
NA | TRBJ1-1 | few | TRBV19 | CASSIVGRLAFF | TGTGCCAGTAGTATAGTCGGGAGGCTAGCTTTCTTT
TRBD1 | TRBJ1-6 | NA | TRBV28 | CASARPTGANSPLHF | TGTGCCAGCGCCCGACCGACAGGGGCGAATTCACCCCTCCACTTT
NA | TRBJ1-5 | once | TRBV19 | CASGRRGNQPQHF | TGTGCCAGTGGACGCAGGGGAAATCAGCCCCAGCATTTT
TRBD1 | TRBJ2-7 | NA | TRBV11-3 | CASSWDSSYEQYF | TGTGCCAGCAGCTGGGACAGCTCCTACGAGCAGTACTTC
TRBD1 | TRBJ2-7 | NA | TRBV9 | CASSPYSPGQGLYEQYF | TGTGCCAGCAGCCCATACTCCCCGGGACAGGGACTCTACGAGCAGTACTTC
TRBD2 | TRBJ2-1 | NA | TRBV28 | CASRRSGGASYNEQFF | TGTGCCAGCAGGAGAAGCGGGGGGGCCTCCTACAATGAGCAGTTCTTC
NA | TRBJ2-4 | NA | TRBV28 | CASSLGEGDVQYF | TGTGCCAGCAGCCTAGGGGAGGGGGACGTTCAGTACTTC
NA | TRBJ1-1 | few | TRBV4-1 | CASSQVGRGNTEAFF | TGCGCCAGCAGCCAAGTTGGTAGGGGCAACACTGAAGCTTTCTTT
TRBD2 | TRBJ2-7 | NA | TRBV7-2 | CASSLSGGPYEQYF | TGTGCCAGCAGCTTATCGGGAGGGCCCTACGAGCAGTACTTC
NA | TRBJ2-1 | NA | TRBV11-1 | CASSLAGDNEQFF | TGTGCCAGCAGCTTAGCGGGAGACAATGAGCAGTTCTTC
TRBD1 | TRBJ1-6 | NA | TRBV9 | CASSVDQGGGSPLHF | TGTGCCAGCAGCGTAGATCAGGGGGGCGGTTCACCCCTCCACTTT
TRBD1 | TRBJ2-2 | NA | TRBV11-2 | CASSFGTEITGELFF | TGTGCCAGCAGCTTCGGGACAGAGATCACCGGGGAGCTGTTTTTT
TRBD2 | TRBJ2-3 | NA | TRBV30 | CAWTAPGLAGWGPDTQYF | TGTGCCTGGACTGCGCCGGGACTAGCGGGGTGGGGGCCAGATACGCAGTATTTT
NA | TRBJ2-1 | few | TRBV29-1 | CSVEDLAGWLGNEQFF | TGCAGCGTTGAAGATCTTGCAGGGTGGTTAGGCAATGAGCAGTTCTTC
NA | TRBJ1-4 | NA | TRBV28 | CASRVGSLEKLFF | TGTGCCAGCAGGGTAGGGAGCCTCGAAAAACTGTTTTTT
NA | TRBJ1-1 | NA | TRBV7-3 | CASSPSGGTTEAFF | TGTGCCAGCAGCCCCTCGGGAGGCACCACTGAAGCTTTCTTT
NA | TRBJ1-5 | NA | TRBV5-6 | CASSLNRERVSQPQHF | TGTGCCAGCAGCTTAAACAGGGAGAGGGTCAGTCAGCCCCAGCATTTT
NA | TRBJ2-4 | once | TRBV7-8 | CASSLALGGRLNIQYF | TGTGCCAGCAGCTTAGCGTTAGGTGGCAGACTAAACATTCAGTACTTC
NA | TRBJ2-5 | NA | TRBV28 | CASSFLELMETQYF | TGTGCCAGCAGTTTTCTTGAGCTAATGGAGACCCAGTACTTC
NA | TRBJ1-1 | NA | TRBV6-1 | CASSEQDSPLTEAFF | TGTGCCAGCAGTGAACAAGACAGCCCTCTGACTGAAGCTTTCTTT
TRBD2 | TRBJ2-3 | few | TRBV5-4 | CASNLGLATDTQYF | TGTGCCAGCAACCTAGGACTAGCCACAGATACGCAGTATTTT
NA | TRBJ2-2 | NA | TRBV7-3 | CASSPMGLHTGELFF | TGTGCCAGCAGCCCCATGGGACTGCACACCGGGGAGCTGTTTTTT
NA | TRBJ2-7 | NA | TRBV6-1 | CASSAPSRQVLYEQYF | TGTGCCAGCAGTGCACCTTCCCGACAGGTTTTATACGAGCAGTACTTC
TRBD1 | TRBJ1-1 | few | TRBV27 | CASSYRGREAFF | TGTGCCAGCAGTTACAGGGGGAGGGAAGCTTTCTTT
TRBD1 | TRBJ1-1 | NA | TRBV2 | CASSESAGGTEAFF | TGTGCCAGCAGTGAATCGGCAGGGGGTACTGAAGCTTTCTTT
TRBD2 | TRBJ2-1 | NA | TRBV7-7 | CASSLAKLAGGQILHSEQFF | TGTGCTAGCAGCTTAGCGAAGTTAGCGGGAGGGCAGATACTGCACAGTGAGCAGTTCTTC